This record concerns one TCR beta chain sequence. Its cognate antigen is unknown. This specimen belongs to a study of siplizumab effects on memory and regulatory T cells. Findings and caveats of the study: In controls, 26.9% of mappable alloreactive CD4+ clones were Treg-derived on average, versus around 69% with siplizumab. Memory T cells appeared less diverse than naive cells, which seemed to contribute substantially to alloresponse.

Sequencing used immunoSEQ multiplex PCR; TCRdb keeps in-frame clones, though not all of them. The sample holds 95,000 to 110,000 clones, over 85% seen once. This TCR was sampled from a human donor in good health. Sequences were obtained from Tregs sorted from blood.

Here the CDR3 DNA reads TGTGCCAGCAAGGTCCAGGGCGGGCAGCCCCAGCATTTT. Translating it yields CASKVQGGQPQHF. The J gene is TRBJ1-5, the V gene TRBV6-1; a possible D gene is TRBD1 (5 bases). V lost 7 bases to trimming and J lost 7 bases, with 14 bases between them. The length of the CDR3 is 13 residues. In germline, CDR1 is MNHNS, CDR2 SASEGT.